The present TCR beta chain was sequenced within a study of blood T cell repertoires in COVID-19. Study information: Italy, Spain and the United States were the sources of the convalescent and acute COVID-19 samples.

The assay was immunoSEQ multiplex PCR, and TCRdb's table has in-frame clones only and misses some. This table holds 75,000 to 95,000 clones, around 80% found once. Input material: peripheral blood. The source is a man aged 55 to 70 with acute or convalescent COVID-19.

The CDR3 loop reads CASSRGGPQTGELFF. CDR3 sequence (DNA): TGTGCCAGCAGCCGGGGGGGGCCTCAGACCGGGGAGCTGTTTTTT. This rearrangement joins TRBV4-2 to TRBJ2-2; TRBD2 is a possible D gene (7 bases). The V gene's germline CDR1 is LGHNA and CDR2 YNFKEQ. V gave up 4 bases and J gave up 5 bases, with 14 bases separating them. CDR3 length: 15 residues.